A selection of T cell receptor beta chains follows, all from one sample in a study of response to subunit inactivated influenza vaccine. Each CDR3 protein gets one entry after TCRdb re-called the RT-PCR reads with MiXCR. The sample lists about 780,000 distinct CDR3 sequences, approximately 18% occurring once. Sequenced here: PBMCs from blood, sampled around 5 days after vaccination. These receptors came from a man in his fifties or sixties who received an inactivated influenza vaccine. CDR3s include the opening cysteine and the closing phenylalanine or tryptophan. A D gene is named only where the DNA matches it firmly. Clone size is not always given. Where it is, it says once, few, many or a class for expanded clones.

J gene | clone size | V gene | D gene | CDR3 protein | CDR3 DNA
TRBJ1-5 | many | TRBV12-3/TRBV12-4 | . | CASSPIQGAGNNQPQHF | TGTGCCAGCAGTCCAATACAGGGAGCAGGGAACAATCAGCCCCAGCATTTT
TRBJ2-7 | few | TRBV10-3 | . | CAISDGGSFYEQYF | TGTGCCATCAGTGATGGGGGCTCCTTCTACGAGCAGTACTTC
TRBJ2-1 | . | TRBV12-3/TRBV12-4 | . | CASSFEGLAGNNEQFF | TGTGCCAGCAGTTTTGAGGGCCTCGCGGGTAACAATGAGCAGTTCTTC
TRBJ2-7 | . | TRBV5-5 | . | CASSRGTASGTLNEQYF | TGTGCCAGCAGCAGGGGGACGGCTAGCGGTACTTTGAACGAGCAGTACTTC
TRBJ1-4 | few | TRBV4-3 | TRBD1 | CASSQETGLGKLFF | TGCGCCAGCAGCCAAGAGACAGGGCTCGGGAAACTGTTTTTT
TRBJ2-7 | many | TRBV6-1 | TRBD1 | CASSGDRGSYEQYF | TGTGCCAGCAGTGGGGACAGGGGGTCCTACGAGCAGTACTTC
TRBJ2-1 | . | TRBV12-3/TRBV12-4 | TRBD2 | CASSLWAGGKDEQFF | TGTGCCAGCAGTTTGTGGGCGGGGGGGAAGGATGAGCAGTTCTTC
TRBJ1-6 | few | TRBV15 | . | CATSRDVKGGSPLHF | TGTGCCACCAGCAGAGATGTGAAGGGAGGATCACCCCTCCACTTT
TRBJ2-1 | . | TRBV5-4 | . | CASSRDTSSYNEQFF | TGTGCCAGCAGCCGGGACACGAGCTCCTACAATGAGCAGTTCTTC
TRBJ2-1 | . | TRBV11-3 | . | CASSREYYNEQFF | TGTGCCAGCAGCCGAGAATATTACAATGAGCAGTTCTTC
TRBJ1-1 | few | TRBV12-3/TRBV12-4 | . | CASSLSIVGGTEAFF | TGTGCCAGCAGTTTATCTATCGTTGGCGGCACTGAAGCTTTCTTT
TRBJ2-5 | few | TRBV5-6 | . | CASSFRTYQETQYF | TGTGCCAGCAGCTTTCGTACTTACCAAGAGACCCAGTACTTC
TRBJ2-7 | . | TRBV7-6 | . | CASSLDGESYEQYF | TGTGCCAGCAGCTTAGATGGGGAGTCCTACGAGCAGTACTTC
TRBJ2-2 | . | TRBV9 | . | CASSVVPLLRGPNTGELFF | TGTGCCAGCAGCGTAGTTCCATTGCTCAGGGGCCCGAACACCGGGGAGCTGTTTTTT
TRBJ2-5 | few | TRBV7-6 | TRBD2 | CASSLTTSGRVTIETQYF | TGTGCCAGCAGCTTAACGACTAGCGGGAGGGTAACGATAGAGACCCAGTACTTC
TRBJ2-2 | many | TRBV4-3 | . | CASSLTGYTGELFF | TGCGCCAGCAGCCTTACAGGGTACACTGGGGAGCTGTTTTTT
TRBJ2-5 | many | TRBV21-1 | . | CASSKKKTPWYF | TGTGCCAGCAGCAAGAAGAAGACACCCTGGTACTTC
TRBJ2-2 | . | TRBV20-1 | . | CSARGPWYITRESNTGELFF | TGCAGTGCTCGAGGCCCCTGGTACATTACTCGAGAGTCGAACACCGGGGAGCTGTTTTTT
TRBJ2-3 | . | TRBV7-6 | . | CASSLALTSGTDTQYF | TGTGCCAGCAGCTTAGCCTTGACTAGTGGCACAGATACGCAGTATTTT
TRBJ2-3 | . | TRBV7-2 | . | CASSLGLIGRGSDTQYF | TGTGCCAGCAGCTTAGGCTTAATTGGTCGTGGTTCAGATACGCAGTATTTT
TRBJ2-7 | few | TRBV3-1 | . | CASSQNYGEQYF | TGTGCCAGCAGCCAGAATTACGGCGAGCAGTACTTC
TRBJ2-6 | few | TRBV5-1 | TRBD1 | CASSLPGQVFLSGANVLTF | TGCGCCAGCAGCTTACCCGGACAGGTGTTTTTGTCTGGGGCCAACGTCCTGACTTTC
TRBJ2-5 | . | TRBV13 | TRBD1 | CASSFQGASEETQYF | TGTGCCAGCAGCTTTCAGGGGGCTTCTGAGGAGACCCAGTACTTC
TRBJ2-1 | . | TRBV10-2 | . | CASSESGIRQYNEQFF | TGCGCCAGCAGTGAGTCCGGGATCCGGCAGTACAATGAGCAGTTCTTC
TRBJ1-4 | many | TRBV12-3/TRBV12-4 | . | CASSSTPATNEKLFF | TGTGCCAGCAGTTCCACACCGGCAACTAATGAAAAACTGTTTTTT
TRBJ1-4 | few | TRBV7-8 | TRBD1 | CASSSGQGAHEKLFF | TGTGCCAGCAGCTCAGGACAGGGGGCCCATGAAAAACTGTTTTTT
TRBJ2-2 | many | TRBV29-1 | TRBD2 | CSVEVLTSGNTGELFF | TGCAGCGTTGAAGTCCTAACTAGCGGAAACACCGGGGAGCTGTTTTTT
TRBJ1-5 | . | TRBV20-1 | . | CSARAASKPQHF | TGCAGTGCTAGAGCCGCCTCGAAGCCCCAGCATTTT
TRBJ2-7 | . | TRBV25-1 | . | CASSALNGTGTSSSYEQYF | TGTGCCAGCAGTGCCCTTAACGGAACCGGGACATCAAGCTCCTACGAGCAGTACTTC
TRBJ1-5 | few | TRBV4-1 | . | CASSQDGQFYSNQPQHF | TGCGCCAGCAGCCAAGACGGACAGTTTTATAGCAATCAGCCCCAGCATTTT
TRBJ2-7 | . | TRBV4-2 | TRBD2 | CASSQVGLAGVGYEQYF | TGTGCCAGCAGCCAAGTGGGACTAGCGGGAGTTGGCTACGAGCAGTACTTC